This T cell receptor beta chain was profiled in a study of radiotherapy plus CTLA-4 blockade in lung cancer. Study-level information: Objective responses were seen in around 19% of patients, disease control in over 25%.

The sample holds a few counts of this clone. Its antigen is not known. Study-wide findings and caveats: Best predicting response, reportedly, were early blood T cell clone dynamics, with interferon-beta.

Produced via immunoSEQ multiplex PCR; TCRdb's table is partial and in-frame only. This table has tens of thousands of clones, roughly 80% appearing once. This CDR3 region has 16 residues. With V trimmed by 4 bases and J by 4 bases, 9 bases remained unmatched. Germline V gives CDR1 SGHNT, CDR2 YYREEE (reference sequence). This sequence joins TRBV5-4 and TRBJ2-2; the match to TRBD2 covers 8 bases. The sequences come from peripheral blood, collected from a patient treated with radiotherapy plus ipilimumab. The clonotype originates from a human donor with non-small cell lung cancer that progressed on radiotherapy plus ipilimumab. The DNA for the CDR3 is TGTGCCAGCAGCCGGGGAGCGGGAGTAGGCACCGGGGAGCTGTTTTTT. This translates into CASSRGAGVGTGELFF.